This T cell receptor beta chain was recovered during a study of early T cells in non-severe SARS-CoV-2 infection. This clonotype was seen at least ten times. TCRdb analysed the 5' RACE reads with MiXCR anew, one entry per CDR3 protein. This table has approximately 46,000 distinct CDR3 sequences, 6% to 6.5% appearing once. CDR3 length: 15 residues. V was pared by 5 bases and J by 0 bases, with 11 bases between. Germline V gene lookup returns CDR1 SEHNR and CDR2 FQNEAQ (reference sequence). This receptor was obtained from an adult who was a healthcare worker with PCR-confirmed SARS-CoV-2 infection or an uninfected control (not recorded which). Input material: whole blood. The V and J genes are TRBV7-9 and TRBJ2-1; D possibly matches TRBD1 or TRBD2 (5 bases each). The DNA of the CDR3 is TGTGCCAGCAGCGGGGGACCCCCCTCCTACAATGAGCAGTTCTTC. Amino acid sequence: CASSGGPPSYNEQFF. Combining the CDR3 with reference TRBV7-9 and TRBJ2-1 gives the whole variable domain DTGVSQNPRHKITKRGQNVTFRCDPISEHNRLYWYRQTLGQGPEFLTYFQNEAQLEKSRLLSDRFSAERPKGSFSTLEIQRTEQGDSAMYLCASSGGPPSYNEQFFGPGTRLTVL.